This TCR beta chain emerged from a study of CD8+ T cells in alopecia areata. In the study overall: Treatment with tofacitinib (6 to 18 months) was followed by 6 months off drug. General study results and limits: Scalp and blood retained many expanded lesional clones during tofacitinib. Uncertainty remains about how baseline CD8+ expansion links to response, with one nonresponder.

Points on this clone: Its antigen remains unidentified. One end of the junction fails to match germline, which may point to a read error.

Extraction of RNA preceded its reverse transcription into cDNA, which served as the sequencing template. Using immunoSEQ multiplex PCR, the repertoire was profiled, and TCRdb retains in-frame clones only, with some absent. Found here are over 70,000 clones, around two thirds of them singletons; the top ten hold about a quarter. The CDR3 sequence is 14 residues long. Per germline, CDR1 SGHVS and CDR2 FNYEAQ. Treatment: oral pan-JAK inhibitor, 5-10 mg twice daily. This rearrangement joins TRBV7-6 to TRBJ1-5; 7 bases are a match to TRBD1. This receptor was identified in a human donor with alopecia areata. The specimen comprised CD8+ T cells sorted from blood, sampled at week 24, from a patient treated with tofacitinib. The CDR3 DNA is TGCGCCAGCAGCGTGGGACAGACAAATCAGCCCCAGCATTTT. Encoded protein: CASSVGQTNQPQHF.